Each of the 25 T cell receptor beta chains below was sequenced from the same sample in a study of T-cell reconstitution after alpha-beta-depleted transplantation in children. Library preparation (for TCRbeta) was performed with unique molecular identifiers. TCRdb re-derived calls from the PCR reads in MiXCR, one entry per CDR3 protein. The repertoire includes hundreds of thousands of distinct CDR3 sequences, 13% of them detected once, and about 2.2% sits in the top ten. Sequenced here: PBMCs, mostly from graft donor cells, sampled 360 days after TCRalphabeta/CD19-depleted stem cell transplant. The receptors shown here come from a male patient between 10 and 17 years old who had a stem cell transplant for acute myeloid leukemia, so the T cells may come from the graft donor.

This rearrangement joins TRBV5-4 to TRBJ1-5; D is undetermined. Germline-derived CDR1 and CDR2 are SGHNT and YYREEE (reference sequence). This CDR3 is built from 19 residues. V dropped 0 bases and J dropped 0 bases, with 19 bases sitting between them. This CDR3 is CASSLAFEPGGYSNQPQHF. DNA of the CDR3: TGTGCCAGCAGCTTGGCGTTCGAGCCCGGCGGCTATAGCAATCAGCCCCAGCATTTT.

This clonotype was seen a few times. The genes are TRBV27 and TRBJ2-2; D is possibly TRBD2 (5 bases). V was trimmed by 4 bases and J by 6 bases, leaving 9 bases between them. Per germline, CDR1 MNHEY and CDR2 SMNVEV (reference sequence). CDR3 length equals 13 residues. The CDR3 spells CASSSLVPGELFF. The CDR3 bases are TGTGCCAGCAGTTCACTAGTGCCCGGGGAGCTGTTTTTT.

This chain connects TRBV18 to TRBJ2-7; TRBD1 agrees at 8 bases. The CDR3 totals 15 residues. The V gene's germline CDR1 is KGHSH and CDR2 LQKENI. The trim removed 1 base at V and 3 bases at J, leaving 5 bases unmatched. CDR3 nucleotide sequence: TGTGCCAGCTCACCACGGGGGGACAGGAACTACGAGCAGTACTTC. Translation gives CASSPRGDRNYEQYF.

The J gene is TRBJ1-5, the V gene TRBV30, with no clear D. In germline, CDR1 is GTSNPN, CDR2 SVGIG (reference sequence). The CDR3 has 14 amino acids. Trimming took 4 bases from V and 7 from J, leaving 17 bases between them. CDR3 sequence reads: CAWTTRIGDQPQHF. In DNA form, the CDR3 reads TGTGCCTGGACCACACGGATAGGTGACCAGCCCCAGCATTTT.

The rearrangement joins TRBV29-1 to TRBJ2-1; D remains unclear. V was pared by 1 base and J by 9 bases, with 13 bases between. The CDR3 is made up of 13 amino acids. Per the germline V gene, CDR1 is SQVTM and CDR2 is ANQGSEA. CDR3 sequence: CSVEAWRPPEQFF. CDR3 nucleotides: TGCAGCGTTGAAGCGTGGCGTCCCCCTGAGCAGTTCTTC.

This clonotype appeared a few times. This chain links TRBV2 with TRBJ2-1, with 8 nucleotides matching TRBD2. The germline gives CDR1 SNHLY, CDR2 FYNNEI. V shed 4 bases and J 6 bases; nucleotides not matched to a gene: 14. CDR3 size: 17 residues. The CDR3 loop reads CASSALSGNGWGNEQFF. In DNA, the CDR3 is TGTGCCAGCAGTGCCCTTAGCGGGAACGGGTGGGGCAATGAGCAGTTCTTC.

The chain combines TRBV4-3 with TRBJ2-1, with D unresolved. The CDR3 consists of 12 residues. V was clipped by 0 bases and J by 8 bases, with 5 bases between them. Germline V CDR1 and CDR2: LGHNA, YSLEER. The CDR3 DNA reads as TGCGCCAGCAGCCAAGACCCCGATGAGCAGTTCTTC. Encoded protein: CASSQDPDEQFF.

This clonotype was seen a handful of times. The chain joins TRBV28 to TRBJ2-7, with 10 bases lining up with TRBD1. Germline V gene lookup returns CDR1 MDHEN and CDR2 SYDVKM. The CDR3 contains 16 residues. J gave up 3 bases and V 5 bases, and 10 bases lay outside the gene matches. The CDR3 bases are TGTGCCAGCAGTAGTCTCCGGGACAGGGGATACTACGAGCAGTACTTC. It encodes CASSSLRDRGYYEQYF.

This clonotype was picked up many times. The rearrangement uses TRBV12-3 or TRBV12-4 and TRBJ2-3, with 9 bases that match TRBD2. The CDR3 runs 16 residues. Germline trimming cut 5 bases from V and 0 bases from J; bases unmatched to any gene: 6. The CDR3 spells CASSRLAVPSTDTQYF. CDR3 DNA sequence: TGTGCCAGCAGTCGACTAGCGGTACCTAGCACAGATACGCAGTATTTT.

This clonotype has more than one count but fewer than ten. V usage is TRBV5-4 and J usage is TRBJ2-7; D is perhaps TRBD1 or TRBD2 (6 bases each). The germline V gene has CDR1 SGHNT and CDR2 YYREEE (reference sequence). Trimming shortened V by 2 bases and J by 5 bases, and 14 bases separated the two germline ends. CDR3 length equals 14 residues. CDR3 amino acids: CASSLDGGRDEQYF. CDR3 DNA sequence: TGTGCCAGCAGCTTAGACGGGGGCCGGGACGAGCAGTACTTC.

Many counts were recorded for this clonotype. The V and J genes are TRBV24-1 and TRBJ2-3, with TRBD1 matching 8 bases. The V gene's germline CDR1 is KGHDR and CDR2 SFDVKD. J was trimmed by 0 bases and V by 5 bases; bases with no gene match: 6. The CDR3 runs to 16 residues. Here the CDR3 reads CATSVTGTGSTDTQYF. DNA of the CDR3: TGTGCCACCAGTGTAACCGGGACAGGTAGCACAGATACGCAGTATTTT.

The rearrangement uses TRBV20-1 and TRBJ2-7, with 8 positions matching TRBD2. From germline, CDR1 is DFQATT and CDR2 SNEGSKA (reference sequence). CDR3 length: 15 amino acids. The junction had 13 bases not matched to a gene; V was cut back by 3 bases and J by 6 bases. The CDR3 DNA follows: TGCAGTGCTAGGGGGAGATCGGGAGGGCTGGGCGAGCAGTACTTC. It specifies CSARGRSGGLGEQYF.

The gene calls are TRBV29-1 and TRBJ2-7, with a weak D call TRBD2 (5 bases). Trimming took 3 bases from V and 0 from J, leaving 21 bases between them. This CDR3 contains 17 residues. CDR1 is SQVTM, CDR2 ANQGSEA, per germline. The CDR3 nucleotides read TGCAGCGTTGAGGCCCGGGGTTGGGAATTTGGCTCCTACGAGCAGTACTTC. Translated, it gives CSVEARGWEFGSYEQYF.

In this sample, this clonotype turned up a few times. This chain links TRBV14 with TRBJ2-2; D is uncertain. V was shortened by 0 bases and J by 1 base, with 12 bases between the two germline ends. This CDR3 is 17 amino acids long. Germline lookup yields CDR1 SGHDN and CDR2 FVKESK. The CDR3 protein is CASSQDYDPWNTGELFF. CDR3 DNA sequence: TGTGCCAGCAGCCAAGATTACGACCCATGGAACACCGGGGAGCTGTTTTTT. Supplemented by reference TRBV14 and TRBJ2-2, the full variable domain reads EAGVTQFPSHSVIEKGQTVTLRCDPISGHDNLYWYRRVMGKEIKFLLHFVKESKQDESGMPNNRFLAERTGGTYSTLKVQPAELEDSGVYFCASSQDYDPWNTGELFFGEGSRLTVL.

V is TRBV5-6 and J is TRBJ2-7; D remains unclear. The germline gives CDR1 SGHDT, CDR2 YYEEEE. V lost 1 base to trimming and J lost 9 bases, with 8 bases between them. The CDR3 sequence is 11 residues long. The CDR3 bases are TGTGCCAGCAGCTTGTTGGGATCGCAGTACTTC. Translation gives CASSLLGSQYF.

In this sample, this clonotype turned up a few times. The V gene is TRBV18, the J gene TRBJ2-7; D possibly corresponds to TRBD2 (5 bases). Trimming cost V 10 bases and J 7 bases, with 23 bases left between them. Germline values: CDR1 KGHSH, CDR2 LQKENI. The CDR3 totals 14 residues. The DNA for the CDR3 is TGTGCCACCTCCTTCGGACTCCCGGCGAAGGAGCAGTACTTC. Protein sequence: CATSFGLPAKEQYF.

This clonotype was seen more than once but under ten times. This CDR3 is CASSQGTARLAGHEQYF. The CDR3 region has the DNA TGCGCCAGCAGCCAAGGGACCGCTAGACTAGCGGGACACGAGCAGTACTTC. The chain combines TRBV4-3 with TRBJ2-7; 11 bases are shared with TRBD2. This CDR3 spans 17 amino acids. J gave up 5 bases and V 1 base, and 10 bases lay outside the gene matches. CDR1 LGHNA and CDR2 YSLEER come from the germline V gene.

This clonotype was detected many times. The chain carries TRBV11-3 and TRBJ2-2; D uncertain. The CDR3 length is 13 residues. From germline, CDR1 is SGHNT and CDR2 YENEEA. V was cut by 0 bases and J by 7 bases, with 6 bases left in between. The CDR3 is CASSLDYGGELFF. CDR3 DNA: TGTGCCAGCAGCTTAGATTACGGCGGGGAGCTGTTTTTT. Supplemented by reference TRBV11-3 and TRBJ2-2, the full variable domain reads EAGVVQSPRYKIIEKKQPVAFWCNPISGHNTLYWYLQNLGQGPELLIRYENEEAVDDSQLPKDRFSAERLKGVDSTLKIQPAELGDSAVYLCASSLDYGGELFFGEGSRLTVL.

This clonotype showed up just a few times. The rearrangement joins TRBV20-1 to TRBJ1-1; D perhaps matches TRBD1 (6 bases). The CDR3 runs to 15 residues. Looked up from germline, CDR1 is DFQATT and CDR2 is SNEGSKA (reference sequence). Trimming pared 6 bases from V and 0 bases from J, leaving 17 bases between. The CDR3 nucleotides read TGCAGTGCCAAACGACGGGGGGCTATGAACACTGAAGCTTTCTTT. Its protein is CSAKRRGAMNTEAFF.

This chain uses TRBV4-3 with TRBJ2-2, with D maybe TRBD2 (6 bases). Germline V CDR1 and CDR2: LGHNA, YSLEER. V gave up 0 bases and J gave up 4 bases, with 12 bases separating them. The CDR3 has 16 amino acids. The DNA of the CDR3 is TGCGCCAGCAGCCAAGATCAGGAGGGGCCCACCGGGGAGCTGTTTTTT. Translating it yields CASSQDQEGPTGELFF.

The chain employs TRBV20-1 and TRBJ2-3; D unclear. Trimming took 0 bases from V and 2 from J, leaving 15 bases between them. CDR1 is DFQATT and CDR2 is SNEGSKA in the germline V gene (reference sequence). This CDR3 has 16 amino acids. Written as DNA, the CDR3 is TGCAGTGCTAGAGATCTGGAGCGTTATGACACAGATACGCAGTATTTT. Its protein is CSARDLERYDTDTQYF.

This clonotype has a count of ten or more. For the CDR3, the DNA is TGTGCCAGCAGCTTAGATGGTAGCGGGTATAGCACAGATACGCAGTATTTT. Residues: CASSLDGSGYSTDTQYF. The chain links TRBV11-2 to TRBJ2-3; TRBD2 agrees at 7 bases. Trimming removed 0 bases from V and 0 bases from J; junction bases left unmatched: 6. The germline gives CDR1 SGHAT, CDR2 FQNNGV. CDR3 length: 17 residues.

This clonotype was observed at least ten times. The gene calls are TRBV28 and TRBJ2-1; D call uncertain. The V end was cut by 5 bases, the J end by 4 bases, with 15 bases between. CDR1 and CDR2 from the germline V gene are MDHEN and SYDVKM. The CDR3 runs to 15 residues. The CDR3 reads CASSPPEIRYNEQFF. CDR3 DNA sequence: TGTGCCAGCAGTCCTCCGGAGATCAGGTACAATGAGCAGTTCTTC.

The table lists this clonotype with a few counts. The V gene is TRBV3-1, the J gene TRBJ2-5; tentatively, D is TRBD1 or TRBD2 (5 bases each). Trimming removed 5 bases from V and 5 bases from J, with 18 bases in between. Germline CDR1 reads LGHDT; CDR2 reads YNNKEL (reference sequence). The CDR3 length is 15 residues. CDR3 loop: CASSTRTPRGETQYF. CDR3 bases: TGTGCCAGCAGCACACGGACACCCCGAGGGGAGACCCAGTACTTC.

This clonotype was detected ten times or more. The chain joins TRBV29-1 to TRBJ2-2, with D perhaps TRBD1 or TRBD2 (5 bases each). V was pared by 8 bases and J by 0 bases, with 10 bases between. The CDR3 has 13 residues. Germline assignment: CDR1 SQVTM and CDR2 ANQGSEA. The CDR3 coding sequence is TGCAGCTCCCGGGACGCGAACACCGGGGAGCTGTTTTTT. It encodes CSSRDANTGELFF.